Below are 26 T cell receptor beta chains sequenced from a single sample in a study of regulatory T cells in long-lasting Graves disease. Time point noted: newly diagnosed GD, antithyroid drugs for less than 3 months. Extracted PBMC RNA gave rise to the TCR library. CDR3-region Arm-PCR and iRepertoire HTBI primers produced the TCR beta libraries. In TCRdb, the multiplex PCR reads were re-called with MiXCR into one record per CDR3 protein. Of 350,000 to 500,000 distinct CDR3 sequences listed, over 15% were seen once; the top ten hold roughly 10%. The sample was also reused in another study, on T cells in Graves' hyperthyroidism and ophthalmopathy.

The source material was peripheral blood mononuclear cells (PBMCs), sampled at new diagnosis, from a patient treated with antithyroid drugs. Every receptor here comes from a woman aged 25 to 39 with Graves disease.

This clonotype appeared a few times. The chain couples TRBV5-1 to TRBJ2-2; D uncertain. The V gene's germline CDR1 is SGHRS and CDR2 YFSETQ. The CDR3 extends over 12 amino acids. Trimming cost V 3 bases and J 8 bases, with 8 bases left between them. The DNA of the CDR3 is TGCGCCAGCAGCTATTTAGCTGGGGAGCTGTTTTTT. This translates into CASSYLAGELFF.

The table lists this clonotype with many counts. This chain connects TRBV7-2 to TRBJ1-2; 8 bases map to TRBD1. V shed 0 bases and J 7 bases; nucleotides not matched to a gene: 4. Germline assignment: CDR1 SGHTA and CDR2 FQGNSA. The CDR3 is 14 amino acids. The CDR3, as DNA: TGTGCCAGCAGCTTAGCGCAGGGGGCCGGTGGCTACACCTTC. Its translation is CASSLAQGAGGYTF.

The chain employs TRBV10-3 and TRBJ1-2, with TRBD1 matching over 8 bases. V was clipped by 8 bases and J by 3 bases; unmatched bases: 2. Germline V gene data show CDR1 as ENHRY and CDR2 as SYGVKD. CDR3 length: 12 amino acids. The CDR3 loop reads CAIGQGDYGYTF. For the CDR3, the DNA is TGTGCCATCGGACAGGGAGACTATGGCTACACCTTC.

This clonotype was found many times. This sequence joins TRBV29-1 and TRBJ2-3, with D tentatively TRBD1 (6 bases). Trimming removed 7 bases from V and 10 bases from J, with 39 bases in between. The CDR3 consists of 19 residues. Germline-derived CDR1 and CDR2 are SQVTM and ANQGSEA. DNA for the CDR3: TGCAGCGCTGACACCTCCCAACAAGGGCTGGGTGAGACACAGGGCCCGCAGTATTTT. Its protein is CSADTSQQGLGETQGPQYF.

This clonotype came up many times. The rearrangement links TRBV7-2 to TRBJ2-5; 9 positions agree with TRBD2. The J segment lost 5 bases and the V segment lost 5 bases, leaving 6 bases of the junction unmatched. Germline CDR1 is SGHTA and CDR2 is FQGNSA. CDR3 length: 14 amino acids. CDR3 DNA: TGTGCCAGCAGCCAGACTCTAGCGGGGGAGACCCAGTACTTC. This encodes CASSQTLAGETQYF.

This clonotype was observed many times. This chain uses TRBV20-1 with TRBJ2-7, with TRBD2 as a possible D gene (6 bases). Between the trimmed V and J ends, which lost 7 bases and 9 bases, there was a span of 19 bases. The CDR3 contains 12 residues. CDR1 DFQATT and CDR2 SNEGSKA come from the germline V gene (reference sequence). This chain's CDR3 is CSVITRGTVQYF. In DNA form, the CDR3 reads TGCAGTGTCATAACACGGGGGACCGTGCAGTACTTC.

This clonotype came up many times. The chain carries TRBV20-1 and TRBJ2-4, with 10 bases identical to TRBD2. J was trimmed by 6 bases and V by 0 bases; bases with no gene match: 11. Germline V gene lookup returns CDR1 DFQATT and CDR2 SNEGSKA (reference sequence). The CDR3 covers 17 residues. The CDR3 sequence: CSARDDASGSNRNIQYF. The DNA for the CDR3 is TGCAGTGCTAGAGATGATGCTAGCGGGAGTAACAGAAACATTCAGTACTTC.

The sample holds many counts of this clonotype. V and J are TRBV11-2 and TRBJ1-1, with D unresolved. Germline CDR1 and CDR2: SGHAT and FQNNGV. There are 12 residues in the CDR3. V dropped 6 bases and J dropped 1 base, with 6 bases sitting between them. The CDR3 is CASSARNTEAFF. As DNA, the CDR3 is TGTGCCAGCAGTGCTAGGAACACTGAAGCTTTCTTT.

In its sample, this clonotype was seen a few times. CDR3 protein: CASSQDPSGRNEQYF. CDR3 DNA sequence: TGCGCCAGCAGCCAAGATCCCAGCGGGAGGAACGAGCAGTACTTC. This chain uses TRBV4-1 with TRBJ2-7; 9 bases map to TRBD2. Germline loops: CDR1 MGHRA, CDR2 YSYEKL. The V segment lost 0 bases and the J segment 5 bases; nucleotides outside the gene matches: 5. There are 15 residues in the CDR3.

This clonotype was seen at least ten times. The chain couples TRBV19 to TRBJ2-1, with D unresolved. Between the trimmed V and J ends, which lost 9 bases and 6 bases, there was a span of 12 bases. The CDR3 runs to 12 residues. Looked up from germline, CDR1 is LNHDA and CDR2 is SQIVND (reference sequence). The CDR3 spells CASSPVGNEQFF. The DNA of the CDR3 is TGTGCCAGCAGCCCCGTGGGCAATGAGCAGTTCTTC.

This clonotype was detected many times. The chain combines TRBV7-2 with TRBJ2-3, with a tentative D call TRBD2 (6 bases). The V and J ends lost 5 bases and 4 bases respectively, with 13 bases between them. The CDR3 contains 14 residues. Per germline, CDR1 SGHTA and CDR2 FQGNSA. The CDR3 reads CASSKGTFSDTQYF. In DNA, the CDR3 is TGTGCCAGCAGCAAAGGGACTTTCTCAGATACGCAGTATTTT.

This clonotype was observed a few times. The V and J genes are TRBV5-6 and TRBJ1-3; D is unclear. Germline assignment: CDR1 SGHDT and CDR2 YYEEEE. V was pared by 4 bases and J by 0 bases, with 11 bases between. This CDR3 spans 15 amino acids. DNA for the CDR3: TGTGCCAGCAGCCCGCGGACGGACTCTGGAAACACCATATATTTT. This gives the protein CASSPRTDSGNTIYF.

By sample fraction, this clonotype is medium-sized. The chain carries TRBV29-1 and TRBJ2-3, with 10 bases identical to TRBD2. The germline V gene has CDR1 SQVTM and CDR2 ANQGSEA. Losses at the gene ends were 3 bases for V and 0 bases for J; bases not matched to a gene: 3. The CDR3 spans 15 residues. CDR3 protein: CSVELAGESTDTQYF. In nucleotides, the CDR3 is TGCAGCGTTGAGCTAGCGGGAGAGAGCACAGATACGCAGTATTTT.

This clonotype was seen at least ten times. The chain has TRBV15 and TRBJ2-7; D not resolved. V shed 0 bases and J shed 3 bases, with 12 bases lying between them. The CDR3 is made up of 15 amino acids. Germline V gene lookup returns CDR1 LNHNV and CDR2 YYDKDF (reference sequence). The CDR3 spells CATSREKGIGYEQYF. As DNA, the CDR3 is TGTGCCACCAGCAGAGAGAAGGGAATCGGCTACGAGCAGTACTTC.

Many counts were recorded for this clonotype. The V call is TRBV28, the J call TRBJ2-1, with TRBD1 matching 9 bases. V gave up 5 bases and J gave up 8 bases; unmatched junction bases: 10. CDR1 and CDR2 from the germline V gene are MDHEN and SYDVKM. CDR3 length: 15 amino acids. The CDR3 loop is CASSHTTGGSDEQFF. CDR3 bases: TGTGCCAGCAGTCACACGACAGGGGGATCTGATGAGCAGTTCTTC.

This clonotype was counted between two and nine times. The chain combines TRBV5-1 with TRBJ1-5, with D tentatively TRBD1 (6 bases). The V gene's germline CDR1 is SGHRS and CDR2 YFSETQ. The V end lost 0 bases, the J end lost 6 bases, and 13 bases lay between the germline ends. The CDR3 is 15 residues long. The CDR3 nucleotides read TGCGCCAGCAGCTTGGAGGGGGAGAGCGGTCAGCCCCAGCATTTT. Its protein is CASSLEGESGQPQHF.

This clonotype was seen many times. The CDR3 DNA reads TGTGCCAGCCGGGACTACCGAGAGACCCAGTACTTC. Translation: CASRDYRETQYF. The V and J genes are TRBV28 and TRBJ2-5, with TRBD2 matching 7 bases. With V trimmed by 8 bases and J by 4 bases, 4 bases remained unmatched. The CDR3 has 12 residues. The V gene's germline CDR1 is MDHEN and CDR2 SYDVKM.

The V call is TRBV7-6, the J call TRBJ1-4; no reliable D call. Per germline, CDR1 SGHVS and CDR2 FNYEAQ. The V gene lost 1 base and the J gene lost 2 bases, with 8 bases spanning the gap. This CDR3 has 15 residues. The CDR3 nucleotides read TGTGCCAGCAGCTTAGTAAGGGATACTAATGAAAAACTGTTTTTT. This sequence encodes CASSLVRDTNEKLFF. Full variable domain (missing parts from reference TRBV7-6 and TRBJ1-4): GAGVSQSPRYKVTKRGQDVALRCDPISGHVSLYWYRQALGQGPEFLTYFNYEAQQDKSGLPNDRFSAERPEGSISTLTIQRTEQRDSAMYRCASSLVRDTNEKLFFGSGTQLSVL.

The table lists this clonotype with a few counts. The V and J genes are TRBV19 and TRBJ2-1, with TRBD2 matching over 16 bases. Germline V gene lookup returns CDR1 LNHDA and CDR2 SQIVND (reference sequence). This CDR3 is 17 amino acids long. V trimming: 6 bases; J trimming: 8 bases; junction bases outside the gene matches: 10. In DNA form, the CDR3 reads TGTGCCAGTAGACGGATCCCGGGACTAGCGGGAGGGGATGAGCAGTTCTTC. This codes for CASRRIPGLAGGDEQFF.

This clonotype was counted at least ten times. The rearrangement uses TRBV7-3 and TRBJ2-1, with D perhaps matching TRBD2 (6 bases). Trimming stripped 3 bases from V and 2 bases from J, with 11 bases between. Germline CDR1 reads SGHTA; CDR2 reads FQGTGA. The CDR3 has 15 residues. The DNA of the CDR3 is TGTGCCAGCAGCTTGGGGGGACCGCCCTACAATGAGCAGTTCTTC. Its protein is CASSLGGPPYNEQFF.

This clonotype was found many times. The CDR3 loop reads CASSPLVASGGGETQYF. CDR3 bases: TGTGCCAGCAGCCCCTTGGTCGCTAGCGGCGGTGGAGAGACCCAGTACTTC. This sequence joins TRBV6-2 or TRBV6-3 and TRBJ2-5; the match to TRBD2 covers 7 bases. The CDR3 contains 17 residues. Germline trimming cut 6 bases from V and 4 bases from J; bases unmatched to any gene: 17. Germline CDR1 reads MNHEY; CDR2 reads SVGEGT.

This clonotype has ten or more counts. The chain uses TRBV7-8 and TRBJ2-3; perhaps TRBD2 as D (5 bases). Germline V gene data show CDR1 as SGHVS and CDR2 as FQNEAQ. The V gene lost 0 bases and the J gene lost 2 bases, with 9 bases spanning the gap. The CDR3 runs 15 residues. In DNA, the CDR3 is TGTGCCAGCAGCTTAGCGCGACTAACCACAGATACGCAGTATTTT. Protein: CASSLARLTTDTQYF.

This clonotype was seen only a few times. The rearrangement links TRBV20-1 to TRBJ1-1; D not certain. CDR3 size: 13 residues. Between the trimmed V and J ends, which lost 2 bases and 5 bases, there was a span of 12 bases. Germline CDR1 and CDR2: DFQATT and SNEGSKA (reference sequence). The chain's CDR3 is CSARIMFRTEAFF. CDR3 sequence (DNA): TGCAGTGCTAGAATTATGTTCCGGACTGAAGCTTTCTTT.

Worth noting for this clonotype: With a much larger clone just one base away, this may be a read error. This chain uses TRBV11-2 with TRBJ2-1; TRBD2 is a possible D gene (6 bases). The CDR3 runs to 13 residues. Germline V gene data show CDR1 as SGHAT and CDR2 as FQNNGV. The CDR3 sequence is CASGLRTTNEQFF. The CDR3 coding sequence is TGTGCCAGCGGCTTAAGGACTACTAATGAGCAGTTCTTC.

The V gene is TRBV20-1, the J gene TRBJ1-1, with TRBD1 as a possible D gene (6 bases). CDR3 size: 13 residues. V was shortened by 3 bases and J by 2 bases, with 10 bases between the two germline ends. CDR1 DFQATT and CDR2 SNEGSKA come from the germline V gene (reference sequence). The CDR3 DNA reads TGCAGTGCTAGCCGGGACACAAACACTGAAGCTTTCTTT. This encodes CSASRDTNTEAFF.

The CDR3 protein is CASSFTGRRAEAFF. CDR3 DNA: TGTGCCAGCAGTTTTACAGGGAGAAGGGCTGAAGCTTTCTTT. The chain links TRBV5-4 to TRBJ1-1, with TRBD1 as a possible D gene (6 bases). This CDR3 comprises 14 residues. In germline, CDR1 is SGHNT, CDR2 YYREEE (reference sequence). V lost 5 bases and J lost 6, with 17 bases in between.